This T cell receptor (beta chain) was sequenced in a study of identical twins. Findings and caveats of the study: Insertion counts were lower in abundant cord blood beta clonotypes, a trend that memory repertoires did not show. Monozygotic twins shared more out-of-frame TCR alpha than recombination models predicted.

V lost 1 base and J 5 bases, leaving 8 bases between the germline ends. The CDR3 extends over 13 amino acids. CDR1 and CDR2 from the germline V gene are SGHDT and YYEEEE. TCRdb ran MiXCR on the 5' RACE reads and lists one entry per CDR3 protein. The repertoire holds about 220,000 distinct CDR3 sequences, with around 8.1% as singletons. Points on this clonotype: Its cognate antigen is unknown.

Healthy Caucasian donors formed the entire cohort. The same specimen was also included in a second study, on yellow fever vaccine responses in identical twins.

The sequencing input was memory (CD45RO+) T cells sorted from blood. This TCR derives from a woman aged 18-29 years in good health. The chain recombines TRBV5-6 with TRBJ2-3; weak D call: TRBD2 (6 bases). The CDR3 nucleotides are TGTGCCAGCAGCTTGCTGGGGGGAGATACGCAGTATTTT. Its translation: CASSLLGGDTQYF. The full variable domain, its missing parts supplied by reference TRBV5-6 and TRBJ2-3, is DAGVTQSPTHLIKTRGQQVTLRCSPKSGHDTVSWYQQALGQGPQFIFQYYEEEERQRGNFPDRFSGHQFPNYSSELNVNALLLGDSALYLCASSLLGGDTQYFGPGTRLTVL.